The 25 T cell receptor beta chains reported below all come from one sample, sequenced in a study of graft-versus-host responses after intestinal transplantation. Their cognate antigens are unknown. The repertoire was sequenced with immunoSEQ multiplex PCR; TCRdb's copy has only in-frame clones and lacks some. The table lists over 100,000 clones, 80% to 95% of them singletons. This sample comprised unstimulated CD4+ T cells sorted from spleen or lymph node cells, obtained before intestinal transplant. All receptors come from a human donor who received an intestinal transplant.

The V call is TRBV6-1, the J call TRBJ1-2, with TRBD1 identical over 7 bases. The CDR3 sequence is 13 residues long. V shed 2 bases, J shed 7 bases, and the junction held 4 bases outside the gene matches. The germline CDR1 and CDR2 sequences are MNHNS and SASEGT. CDR3: CASSERTGGGYTF. The CDR3 DNA follows: TGTGCCAGCAGTGAACGGACAGGAGGTGGCTACACCTTC.

This chain links TRBV6-5 with TRBJ2-1; a weak D match, TRBD1 (6 bases). This CDR3 comprises 13 residues. The germline gives CDR1 MNHEY, CDR2 SVGAGI. The germline V and J ends were trimmed by 6 bases and 9 bases, with 15 bases remaining between them. For the CDR3, the DNA is TGTGCCAGCAGCCGCATTGGGGGCGGTGAGCAGTTCTTC. Residues: CASSRIGGGEQFF.

The genes are TRBV28 and TRBJ2-3; D ambiguous. The V end lost 5 bases, the J end lost 2 bases, and 14 bases lay between the germline ends. CDR3 length: 15 residues. CDR1 is MDHEN, CDR2 SYDVKM, per germline. The DNA for the CDR3 is TGTGCCAGCAGTACCTACTCCCTATCCACAGATACGCAGTATTTT. Its translation is CASSTYSLSTDTQYF.

The gene calls are TRBV27 and TRBJ1-5; 8 bases map to TRBD1. CDR3 length: 17 amino acids. Germline CDR1 MNHEY, CDR2 SMNVEV (reference sequence). The J segment lost 5 bases and the V segment lost 5 bases, leaving 14 bases of the junction unmatched. In nucleotides, the CDR3 is TGTGCCAGCAGTATAAACGCTTGGGGGACAGGACATCAGCCCCAGCATTTT. This sequence encodes CASSINAWGTGHQPQHF.

The chain recombines TRBV18 with TRBJ1-2; TRBD1 might be the D (5 bases). The V and J ends lost 2 bases and 4 bases respectively, with 11 bases between them. Germline assignment: CDR1 KGHSH and CDR2 LQKENI. The CDR3 covers 14 residues. CDR3 region: CASSPTRGVYGYTF. For the CDR3, the DNA is TGTGCCAGCTCACCAACCCGGGGGGTCTATGGCTACACCTTC.

V is TRBV2 and J is TRBJ1-1; D is unclear. CDR3 size: 14 residues. CDR1 and CDR2 from the germline V gene are SNHLY and FYNNEI. V shed 6 bases and J shed 0 bases, with 11 bases lying between them. The CDR3 reads CASSFTELNTEAFF. DNA of the CDR3: TGTGCCAGCAGCTTTACAGAGCTGAACACTGAAGCTTTCTTT.

The chain links TRBV5-8 to TRBJ2-7; D is perhaps TRBD1 (6 bases). This CDR3 comprises 15 residues. Germline-derived CDR1 and CDR2 are SGHTS and YDEGEE. The germline V and J ends were trimmed by 1 base and 2 bases, with 13 bases remaining between them. In nucleotides, the CDR3 is TGTGCCAGCAGCTTGCTAAATCAGGGGACCTACGAGCAGTACTTC. This gives the protein CASSLLNQGTYEQYF.

The chain uses TRBV5-1 and TRBJ1-5, with TRBD1 as a possible D gene (6 bases). The CDR3 is made up of 13 amino acids. V lost 4 bases, J lost 6 bases, and 11 bases lay in between. CDR1 and CDR2 (germline): SGHRS, YFSETQ. The CDR3 DNA reads as TGCGCCAGCAGCCCTCAGGGGATTCAGCCCCAGCATTTT. Amino acid sequence: CASSPQGIQPQHF.

This chain connects TRBV5-1 to TRBJ2-3; 11 bases are a match to TRBD2. The CDR3 runs 15 residues. V was pared by 6 bases and J by 6 bases, with 9 bases of the junction left unmatched. Germline values: CDR1 SGHRS, CDR2 YFSETQ. CDR3 residues: CASTTSGSLLDTQYF. In DNA form, the CDR3 reads TGCGCCAGCACTACTAGCGGGAGCCTTTTGGATACGCAGTATTTT.

The chain joins TRBV6-6 to TRBJ2-2; 10 bases match TRBD2. Germline V gene data show CDR1 as MNHNY and CDR2 as SVGAGI (reference sequence). CDR3 size: 16 residues. V shed 4 bases, J shed 7 bases, and the junction held 9 bases outside the gene matches. This CDR3 is CASSFLAGVMGGELFF. CDR3 in DNA: TGTGCCAGCAGTTTTCTAGCGGGAGTCATGGGCGGGGAGCTGTTTTTT.

The chain carries TRBV19 and TRBJ2-1, with TRBD2 identical over 13 bases. Germline V gives CDR1 LNHDA, CDR2 SQIVND (reference sequence). J was trimmed by 7 bases and V by 3 bases; bases with no gene match: 21. There are 21 residues in the CDR3. CDR3 nucleotide sequence: TGTGCCAGTAGTATTCGAGGGTGGGCCCGACTAGCGGGAGGCGCCTTTAATGAGCAGTTCTTC. Residues: CASSIRGWARLAGGAFNEQFF.

The rearrangement links TRBV7-9 to TRBJ2-7; TRBD2 agrees at 8 bases. The CDR3 has 15 amino acids. V dropped 2 bases and J dropped 2; count of bases not matched to a gene: 5. Per germline, CDR1 SEHNR and CDR2 FQNEAQ (reference sequence). The CDR3 sequence is CASSLTSGPTYEQYF. CDR3 nucleotides: TGTGCCAGCAGCTTAACTAGCGGACCGACCTACGAGCAGTACTTC.

The chain has TRBV5-8 and TRBJ2-2; possibly TRBD2 for D (6 bases). The CDR3 runs 14 residues. V was cut by 7 bases and J by 2 bases, with 12 bases left in between. CDR1 and CDR2 from the germline V gene are SGHTS and YDEGEE. CDR3 sequence: CASLGGFNTGELFF. CDR3 bases: TGTGCCAGCCTTGGGGGGTTTAACACCGGGGAGCTGTTTTTT.

This clone was seen once. The chain has TRBV5-1 and TRBJ2-5; 8 nucleotides match TRBD2. The CDR3 runs 16 residues. J gave up 5 bases and V 0 bases, and 9 bases lay outside the gene matches. Germline V gives CDR1 SGHRS, CDR2 YFSETQ. The CDR3 region has the DNA TGCGCCAGCAGCTTGGTGGGACTAGAGGCTTCGGAGACCCAGTACTTC. Amino acids: CASSLVGLEASETQYF.

The chain carries TRBV9 and TRBJ1-5; D is uncertain. From germline, CDR1 is SGDLS and CDR2 YYNGEE. The CDR3 totals 12 residues. V shed 0 bases and J shed 9 bases, with 7 bases lying between them. The CDR3 sequence is CASSVGMGPQHF. CDR3 coding DNA: TGTGCCAGCAGCGTAGGAATGGGGCCCCAGCATTTT. The full variable domain, rest sourced from reference TRBV9 and TRBJ1-5, is DSGVTQTPKHLITATGQRVTLRCSPRSGDLSVYWYQQSLDQGLQFLIQYYNGEERAKGNILERFSAQQFPDLHSELNLSSLELGDSALYFCASSVGMGPQHFGDGTRLSIL.

The CDR3 nucleotides read TGTGCCAGCTCACCCAGAGAGGGGCCCCAAGAGACCCAGTACTTC. It encodes CASSPREGPQETQYF. The V and J genes are TRBV18 and TRBJ2-5, with D perhaps assigned TRBD1 or TRBD2 (5 bases each). V dropped 3 bases and J dropped 1 base, with 12 bases sitting between them. Per the germline V gene, CDR1 is KGHSH and CDR2 is LQKENI. The CDR3 has 15 residues.

V usage is TRBV30 and J usage is TRBJ1-4; a possible D gene is TRBD1 (6 bases). Germline V gene data show CDR1 as GTSNPN and CDR2 as SVGIG (reference sequence). V was trimmed by 5 bases and J by 11 bases, leaving 12 bases between them. This CDR3 spans 11 amino acids. CDR3 in DNA: TGTGCCTGGGGGCCTCAGGGGAAACTGTTTTTT. Residues: CAWGPQGKLFF.

The genes are TRBV6-5 and TRBJ2-1, with D maybe TRBD1 (5 bases). CDR3 size: 15 residues. Trimming cost V 6 bases and J 4 bases, with 16 bases left between them. CDR1 and CDR2 from the germline V gene are MNHEY and SVGAGI. The CDR3 here is CASSRTQQVYNEQFF. CDR3 sequence (DNA): TGTGCCAGCAGCCGGACCCAACAGGTTTACAATGAGCAGTTCTTC.

This clone occurred once. The V gene is TRBV7-9, the J gene TRBJ2-7; 8 positions match TRBD1. The CDR3 has 12 residues. Germline V gene data show CDR1 as SEHNR and CDR2 as FQNEAQ (reference sequence). Unmatched junction bases numbered 3, after V lost 8 bases and J lost 3 bases. The DNA for the CDR3 is TGTGCCAGCCAGGGGGCTTACTACGAGCAGTACTTC. This translates into CASQGAYYEQYF. The full variable domain, its missing parts supplied by reference TRBV7-9 and TRBJ2-7, is DTGVSQNPRHKITKRGQNVTFRCDPISEHNRLYWYRQTLGQGPEFLTYFQNEAQLEKSRLLSDRFSAERPKGSFSTLEIQRTEQGDSAMYLCASQGAYYEQYFGPGTRLTVT.

The chain uses TRBV28 and TRBJ2-1; D remains unclear. The germline V gene encodes CDR1 MDHEN and CDR2 SYDVKM. The CDR3 totals 11 residues. Deletions cut 5 bases from V and 10 bases from J, with 9 bases between. CDR3 sequence reads: CASSLSGEQFF. The CDR3 DNA reads as TGTGCCAGCAGTCTTAGTGGCGAGCAGTTCTTC.

This clone was counted once. This rearrangement joins TRBV7-9 to TRBJ2-1; D is uncertain. Trimming left V 2 bases short and J 9 bases short, with 11 bases between. CDR3 length: 13 residues. Germline loops: CDR1 SEHNR, CDR2 FQNEAQ (reference sequence). CDR3 residues: CASSLTGWGEQFF. In DNA form, the CDR3 reads TGTGCCAGCAGCTTAACGGGTTGGGGTGAGCAGTTCTTC.

This clone came up a few times. The chain carries TRBV10-3 and TRBJ2-7; the D is unclear. Per the germline V gene, CDR1 is ENHRY and CDR2 is SYGVKD. Deletions cut 6 bases from V and 7 bases from J, with 10 bases between. The CDR3 covers 11 residues. The CDR3 sequence is CAIRATEEQYF. In DNA form, the CDR3 reads TGTGCCATCAGAGCGACTGAAGAGCAGTACTTC.

The V gene is TRBV21-1, the J gene TRBJ2-7; TRBD1, the D gene given by the table, was not confirmed from the DNA. TRBV21-1 is assigned pseudogene status. This CDR3 region has 9 residues. The CDR3 loop is CASKIQKYF. CDR3 DNA: TGTGCCAGCAAAATACAAAAGTACTTC.

The genes are TRBV27 and TRBJ1-1; 7 nucleotides match TRBD1. Per germline, CDR1 MNHEY and CDR2 SMNVEV (reference sequence). V was pared by 5 bases and J by 4 bases, with 7 bases of the junction left unmatched. The CDR3 extends over 14 amino acids. CDR3 region: CASSRDRKTTEAFF. DNA of the CDR3: TGTGCCAGCAGTCGGGACAGAAAAACCACTGAAGCTTTCTTT.

The genes are TRBV7-9 and TRBJ2-3, with a weak D call TRBD1 (5 bases). Looked up from germline, CDR1 is SEHNR and CDR2 is FQNEAQ (reference sequence). The length of the CDR3 is 15 residues. With 2 bases removed from V and 2 bases from J, the gap between germline ends came to 11 bases. The CDR3 sequence is CASSLSPGITDTQYF. The CDR3, as DNA: TGTGCCAGCAGCTTAAGTCCAGGGATCACAGATACGCAGTATTTT.